A selection of T cell receptor beta chains follows, all from one sample in a study of T cell responses to AZD1222 COVID-19 vaccine. Data came from immunoSEQ multiplex PCR; TCRdb stores just in-frame clones and leaves some out. The sample includes 100,000 or so clones, roughly 86% of them seen just once. The material sequenced was peripheral blood, taken 28 days after the second AZD1222 dose. Every receptor here comes from an adult who received the AZD1222 COVID-19 vaccine. Both conserved end residues are part of each CDR3. A D gene is named only where the DNA matches it firmly.

d_call: TRBD2
v_call: TRBV10-3
j_call: TRBJ2-7
cdr3_aa: CAISGGPLAGASGGLLYEQYF

d_call: -
v_call: TRBV29-1
j_call: TRBJ2-7
cdr3_aa: CSVARNYEQYF

d_call: -
v_call: TRBV7-9
j_call: TRBJ1-5
cdr3_aa: CASSDQGQPQHF

d_call: -
v_call: TRBV5-1
j_call: TRBJ2-7
cdr3_aa: CASSLGVRVTYEQYF

d_call: TRBD1
v_call: TRBV5-1
j_call: TRBJ1-1
cdr3_aa: CASSLLGQGNTEAFF

d_call: -
v_call: TRBV6-2/TRBV6-3
j_call: TRBJ1-5
cdr3_aa: CASSYRGENQPQHF

d_call: TRBD1
v_call: TRBV30
j_call: TRBJ2-7
cdr3_aa: CAWSQGGKDEQYF

d_call: TRBD1
v_call: TRBV27
j_call: TRBJ2-7
cdr3_aa: CASSARQGRSYEQYF

d_call: -
v_call: TRBV28
j_call: TRBJ1-6
cdr3_aa: CASSLGRGSYNSPLHF

d_call: -
v_call: TRBV6-5
j_call: TRBJ1-2
cdr3_aa: CASSSSGQGPYGYTF

d_call: -
v_call: TRBV10-3
j_call: TRBJ2-2
cdr3_aa: CAISEGTGELFF

d_call: -
v_call: TRBV25-1
j_call: TRBJ1-6
cdr3_aa: CASSEYATDNSPLHF

d_call: -
v_call: TRBV7-2
j_call: TRBJ1-3
cdr3_aa: CASTVAVSGNTIYF

d_call: TRBD2
v_call: TRBV5-4
j_call: TRBJ2-7
cdr3_aa: CASSLRLAGADEQYF

d_call: -
v_call: TRBV28
j_call: TRBJ2-7
cdr3_aa: CASSGGGGPSYEQYF

d_call: TRBD2
v_call: TRBV7-2
j_call: TRBJ2-1
cdr3_aa: CASTTGPSGSSYNEQFF

d_call: -
v_call: TRBV19
j_call: TRBJ1-1
cdr3_aa: CASSPLWAEAFF

d_call: TRBD2
v_call: TRBV27
j_call: TRBJ2-2
cdr3_aa: CASSLLAGVSGELFF

d_call: -
v_call: TRBV9
j_call: TRBJ2-7
cdr3_aa: CASSGAEGTYPYEQYF

d_call: -
v_call: TRBV10-3
j_call: TRBJ1-2
cdr3_aa: CAISEGGGNYGYTF

d_call: -
v_call: TRBV5-1
j_call: TRBJ1-2
cdr3_aa: CASSLGSVSAYGYTF

d_call: TRBD2
v_call: TRBV2
j_call: TRBJ2-3
cdr3_aa: CASTTGGRVGTDTQYF

d_call: -
v_call: TRBV27
j_call: TRBJ1-3
cdr3_aa: CASSNTGGSGNTIYF

d_call: -
v_call: TRBV6-2/TRBV6-3
j_call: TRBJ2-1
cdr3_aa: CASSSVVEQFF

d_call: -
v_call: TRBV6-6
j_call: TRBJ1-3
cdr3_aa: CASAAVGGAQGNTIYF

d_call: TRBD1
v_call: TRBV5-1
j_call: TRBJ2-7
cdr3_aa: CASSLPFGQGVGEQYF

d_call: -
v_call: TRBV3-1/TRBV3-2
j_call: TRBJ2-7
cdr3_aa: CASSPFSQGSEQYF

d_call: -
v_call: TRBV28
j_call: TRBJ2-5
cdr3_aa: CATLQGGQETQYF

d_call: -
v_call: TRBV7-9
j_call: TRBJ1-3
cdr3_aa: CASSLGAGQSSGNTIYF

d_call: -
v_call: TRBV3-1/TRBV3-2
j_call: TRBJ2-2
cdr3_aa: CASSQGGGYTGELFF

d_call: -
v_call: TRBV18
j_call: TRBJ1-5
cdr3_aa: CASSPGGNQPQHF

d_call: -
v_call: TRBV4-3
j_call: TRBJ1-1
cdr3_aa: CASSQGGGQNTEAFF

d_call: -
v_call: TRBV9
j_call: TRBJ2-1
cdr3_aa: CASSTGGGYNEQFF

d_call: -
v_call: TRBV21-1
j_call: TRBJ1-5
cdr3_aa: CASTPGTLQPQHF